This T cell receptor (beta chain) was identified during a study of blood T cell repertoires in COVID-19 (dated by TCRdb to about 2020). For context, the study as a whole: Samples covering the acute and convalescent phases of COVID-19 were provided by collaborators in the United States, Italy and Spain. Where available, HLA class I and class II types were obtained from metadata supplied by the sample provider rather than from assay-based typing. The sample metadata nearly always contained a de-identified subject ID, COVID-19 status, age in years and sex. Samples were obtained from the ongoing ImmuneRACE study (first 160 participants) and from 1,254 subjects provided by 6 global collaborators. Subjects who had been exposed to COVID-19, were actively infected with it, or had recovered from it provided the deeply sampled blood TCRbeta repertoires that made up the dataset. The prospective study material was composed of cDNA or gDNA derived from T cells, B-cell-depleted T cells, or PBMCs. A freely available public database, intended as a resource for researchers studying the immune response to SARS-CoV-2, is where the repertoires were released.

The CDR3 runs 17 residues from the cysteine to the phenylalanine. Solely the CDR3 DNA is kept, with 51 bases framed from the first base. Compared with germline, V lacks 4 bases and J lacks 4 bases; bases without a gene match: 14. Based on the germline V gene, the CDR1 and CDR2 sequences are SQVTM and ANQGSEA. The immunoSEQ Assay, a bias-controlled multiplex PCR, was used to amplify TCRbeta CDR3 regions from genomic DNA. On the authors' methods: Within the assay, amplification of reference gene primers was used to estimate how many nucleated cells each sample contained. Sequence reads were collapsed and filtered to measure the absolute abundance of every unique TCRbeta CDR3 rearrangement. For each sample, productive Simpson clonality was calculated by taking the square root of Simpson's diversity index across productive rearrangements. Sourced from immuneACCESS, this table was stored by TCRdb with only in-frame sequences that have V and J called. A share of the clones is absent; for the studies checked, an unresolved V gene accounts for under half, and the remainder has no known explanation. V, J and clone size are those of that table, while D and trimming were read from the DNA. This sample comprises more than 100,000 clones, roughly 70% of them detected only once. The ten largest clones add up to more than 0.75% of the sample.

The research as a whole found: How much clinical and demographic metadata was included differed by source and by participant, and the metadata was provided uncurated.

Each collaborating institution followed its own protocols to collect whole blood in K2EDTA tubes. For TCRbeta analysis, collaborator samples were shipped as frozen whole blood, as isolated PBMCs, or as DNA extracted from either sample type. A remark on this clone: Its target antigen remains unknown. No clone much larger than this one lies a single base away; base qualities are absent.

Material: peripheral blood. The TCR sequence derives from a human donor with acute or convalescent COVID-19. The donor label of this sample is uncertain. The chain was built from TRBV29-1 and TRBJ2-3; 10 bases in the middle match TRBD1. The CDR3 here reads CSVGRFGQGGIADTQYF. The sequenced DNA: TGCAGCGTTGGTCGGTTTGGACAGGGGGGTATCGCAGATACGCAGTATTTT.